Given below is one T cell receptor (beta chain) in context. This sample stems from a study of blood T cell repertoires in COVID-19. Study-level background: Some COVID-19 samples were acute and others convalescent; all came from the United States, Italy and Spain.

With V trimmed by 8 bases and J by 1 base, 6 bases remained unmatched. The CDR3 is made up of 13 amino acids. Germline V lookup: CDR1 SQVTM, CDR2 ANQGSEA. Authors' analysis steps: Reference gene primer amplification yielded estimated nucleated cell counts. Sequencing used immunoSEQ multiplex PCR; TCRdb keeps in-frame clones, though not all of them. V, J and clone size are taken as reported in that table, and D and trimming were inferred from the DNA itself. The profile shows 200,000 to 250,000 clones, 85% of them singletons. Living in 20 to 30 US areas, the participants were between roughly 18 and 90 years of age.

Sample: PBMCs or T cells enriched from blood (not recorded which). This chain uses TRBV29-1 with TRBJ1-1, with TRBD1 matching 8 bases. The TCR comes from a woman aged 50 to 60 with acute COVID-19. The CDR3 reads CSFTGGWNTEAFF. The CDR3 DNA reads as TGCAGCTTTACAGGGGGGTGGAACACTGAAGCTTTCTTT.